The 26 T cell receptor beta chains in this list originate from one sample, sequenced in a study of CD8 T cells in ankylosing spondylitis. TCRdb analysed the 5' RACE reads with MiXCR anew, one entry per CDR3 protein. The sample consists of about 240,000 distinct CDR3 sequences, roughly 8.6% of them appearing once. The sequencing input was blood, either unsorted or a sorted T cell fraction (not recorded which). These receptor sequences come from a male donor with ankylosing spondylitis or in good health (not recorded which).

This clonotype occurred many times. The V call is TRBV10-3, the J call TRBJ2-1; 8 bases fit TRBD2. The CDR3 consists of 13 residues. From germline, CDR1 is ENHRY and CDR2 SYGVKD. V trimming: 8 bases; J trimming: 9 bases; junction bases outside the gene matches: 9. CDR3 coding DNA: TGTGCCATCGGGCCTACCGGGGGGGGTGAGCAGTTCTTC. It yields the protein CAIGPTGGGEQFF.

The V call is TRBV10-3, the J call TRBJ2-1; TRBD2 matches 7 bases. The CDR3 sequence is 15 residues long. V lost 6 bases to trimming and J lost 3 bases; unmatched junction nucleotides: 8. Germline CDR1 and CDR2: ENHRY and SYGVKD. The CDR3 region has the DNA TGTGCCATCAGCCCGGGACTAAAGGACTACAATGAGCAGTTCTTC. It translates to CAISPGLKDYNEQFF.

This clonotype was counted many times. J is TRBJ2-5 and V is TRBV5-6; tentative D call: TRBD2 (6 bases). The V and J ends lost 3 bases and 5 bases respectively, with 14 bases between them. The germline gives CDR1 SGHDT, CDR2 YYEEEE. The CDR3 is made up of 14 amino acids. The CDR3 loop reads CASSSSGGRETQYF. The CDR3 DNA reads as TGTGCCAGCAGCTCTTCCGGGGGTAGGGAGACCCAGTACTTC. Full variable domain (remainder filled in from reference TRBV5-6 and TRBJ2-5): DAGVTQSPTHLIKTRGQQVTLRCSPKSGHDTVSWYQQALGQGPQFIFQYYEEEERQRGNFPDRFSGHQFPNYSSELNVNALLLGDSALYLCASSSSGGRETQYFGPGTRLLVL.

The chain links TRBV7-2 to TRBJ1-6, with a tentative D call TRBD1 (5 bases). The CDR3 contains 13 residues. CDR1 SGHTA and CDR2 FQGNSA come from the germline V gene. Deletions cut 5 bases from V and 9 bases from J, with 11 bases between. The CDR3 region is CASSLSGGSPLHF. For the CDR3, the DNA is TGTGCCAGCAGCCTCTCGGGGGGTTCACCCCTCCACTTT. The variable domain in full, with the rest retrieved from reference TRBV7-2 and TRBJ1-6, is GAGVSQSPSNKVTEKGKDVELRCDPISGHTALYWYRQSLGQGLEFLIYFQGNSAPDKSGLPSDRFSAERTGGSVSTLTIQRTQQEDSAVYLCASSLSGGSPLHFGNGTRLTVT.

The table lists this clonotype with many counts. CDR3 nucleotides: TGCGCCAGCAGCCAAGATCGGCGGAATGTTCAGCACGAGCAGTACTTC. Protein: CASSQDRRNVQHEQYF. The chain links TRBV4-3 to TRBJ2-7, with D uncertain. This CDR3 spans 16 amino acids. Germline CDR1 LGHNA, CDR2 YSLEER. The ends were cut back, 0 bases at V and 5 bases at J, with 17 bases in the middle.

The gene calls are TRBV28 and TRBJ2-7; D is ambiguous. This CDR3 region has 14 residues. V lost 6 bases and J 7 bases, leaving 19 bases between the germline ends. Germline V lookup: CDR1 MDHEN, CDR2 SYDVKM. CDR3 sequence: CASRPPESFREQYF. DNA for the CDR3: TGTGCCAGCAGACCCCCCGAGTCTTTTCGGGAGCAGTACTTC.

This clonotype has ten or more counts. J is TRBJ2-1 and V is TRBV6-2 or TRBV6-3, with D perhaps matching TRBD1 or TRBD2 (5 bases each). This CDR3 has 13 residues. Germline CDR1 is MNHEY and CDR2 is SVGEGT. The V end lost 2 bases, the J end lost 7 bases, and 9 bases lay between the germline ends. Here the CDR3 reads CASSYVGDNEQFF. The DNA for the CDR3 is TGTGCCAGCAGTTACGTGGGGGATAATGAGCAGTTCTTC.

This clonotype was seen only a few times. The genes are TRBV5-1 and TRBJ2-1; 12 bases fit TRBD2. The germline gives CDR1 SGHRS, CDR2 YFSETQ. The CDR3 totals 16 residues. The trim removed 4 bases at V and 3 bases at J, leaving 5 bases unmatched. CDR3: CASSPRTSGIYNEQFF. CDR3 bases: TGCGCCAGCAGCCCCCGGACTAGCGGGATCTACAATGAGCAGTTCTTC.

This clonotype has just one count. A clone one base away is much larger, so this may be a read error. The chain has TRBV5-1 and TRBJ2-7; the match to TRBD2 covers 7 bases. CDR1 and CDR2 (germline): SGHRS, YFSETQ. The CDR3 has 16 amino acids. Trimming at V came to 2 bases and at J to 0 bases, leaving 8 bases not matched to a gene. The CDR3 DNA sequence: TGCGCCAGCAGCTTAACGACTAGCAGGAGCTCCTACGAGCAGTACTTC. This gives the protein CASSLTTSRSSYEQYF.

This clonotype was recorded at least ten times. The chain combines TRBV12-3 or TRBV12-4 with TRBJ1-2, with 9 bases identical to TRBD1. Trimming took 7 bases from V and 7 from J; bases not matched to a gene: 7. The CDR3 is made up of 13 amino acids. CDR3 in DNA: TGTGCCAGCACCCAGGACAGGGGATCTGGCTACACCTTC. Amino acids: CASTQDRGSGYTF.

This clonotype was counted ten times or more. The rearrangement links TRBV2 to TRBJ2-3; D may be TRBD1 or TRBD2 (5 bases each). The CDR3 has 12 residues. Per the germline V gene, CDR1 is SNHLY and CDR2 is FYNNEI. Trimming took off 7 bases at V and 4 bases at J, with 9 bases between the two ends. CDR3 nucleotides: TGTGCCAGCAACCGGGGCCCAGATACGCAGTATTTT. The encoded protein is CASNRGPDTQYF.

This clonotype was detected a few times. This chain links TRBV25-1 with TRBJ2-3, with TRBD2 as a possible D gene (5 bases). The V end lost 3 bases, the J end lost 3 bases, and 13 bases lay between the germline ends. Germline V CDR1 and CDR2: MGHDK, SYGVNS. The CDR3 covers 15 residues. The CDR3 loop is CASSETGSGTDTQYF. The CDR3 DNA is TGTGCCAGCAGTGAGACGGGATCGGGAACAGATACGCAGTATTTT. Supplemented by reference TRBV25-1 and TRBJ2-3, the full variable domain reads EADIYQTPRYLVIGTGKKITLECSQTMGHDKMYWYQQDPGMELHLIHYSYGVNSTEKGDLSSESTVSRIRTEHFPLTLESARPSHTSQYLCASSETGSGTDTQYFGPGTRLTVL.

This clonotype was counted at least ten times. DNA of the CDR3: TGCAGTGCTAGAGATTTGAGAGGACCTACAAGTGGCTACACCTTC. Protein sequence: CSARDLRGPTSGYTF. The V and J genes are TRBV20-1 and TRBJ1-2; unclear D gene. CDR3 length: 15 amino acids. Trimming left V 0 bases short and J 7 bases short, with 18 bases between. Germline V gene data show CDR1 as DFQATT and CDR2 as SNEGSKA (reference sequence).

The V gene is TRBV7-9, the J gene TRBJ2-5, with D hard to call. V lost 1 base and J lost 5, with 17 bases in between. Germline V gene sequence: CDR1 SEHNR, CDR2 FQNEAQ (reference sequence). The CDR3 length is 16 residues. The CDR3 DNA sequence: TGTGCCAGCAGCTTAGGATCAGCAGTGGTTGGGGAGACCCAGTACTTC. Translation gives CASSLGSAVVGETQYF.

This clonotype showed up many times. The V gene is TRBV5-6, the J gene TRBJ2-4; 7 positions agree with TRBD1. Trimming took 3 bases from V and 7 from J; bases not matched to a gene: 7. There are 14 residues in the CDR3. CDR1 SGHDT and CDR2 YYEEEE come from the germline V gene. This CDR3 is CASSSVTGRNIQYF. CDR3 DNA: TGTGCCAGCAGCTCAGTGACAGGGCGGAACATTCAGTACTTC.

The chain links TRBV18 to TRBJ1-1, with TRBD1 as a possible D gene (5 bases). Looked up from germline, CDR1 is KGHSH and CDR2 is LQKENI. Trimming shortened V by 3 bases and J by 0 bases, and 11 bases separated the two germline ends. The length of the CDR3 is 15 residues. The CDR3 region has the DNA TGTGCCAGCTCACCCCTGGGACGCCTGAACACTGAAGCTTTCTTT. Residues: CASSPLGRLNTEAFF.

This clonotype was detected only a few times. The chain combines TRBV6-6 with TRBJ1-1, with D possibly being TRBD1 (6 bases). There are 13 residues in the CDR3. The V and J ends lost 6 bases and 11 bases respectively, with 19 bases between them. Per the germline V gene, CDR1 is MNHNY and CDR2 is SVGAGI (reference sequence). CDR3 DNA: TGTGCCAGCAGGCCAGGGGAGGTGAGCTGGGCTTTCTTT. Protein: CASRPGEVSWAFF.

This clonotype was seen a handful of times. The J gene is TRBJ2-7, the V gene TRBV2; 7 positions match TRBD1. The germline CDR1 and CDR2 sequences are SNHLY and FYNNEI. The V segment lost 4 bases and the J segment 2 bases; nucleotides outside the gene matches: 11. This CDR3 has 16 amino acids. The CDR3 coding sequence is TGTGCCAGCAGTGTCCCTGGGGACAGCTTGGCCTACGAGCAGTACTTC. This gives the protein CASSVPGDSLAYEQYF.

This clonotype was seen many times. The genes are TRBV18 and TRBJ1-1; D possibly corresponds to TRBD1 (6 bases). V was pared by 0 bases and J by 13 bases, with 18 bases between. The germline V gene encodes CDR1 KGHSH and CDR2 LQKENI. This CDR3 is built from 14 residues. As DNA, the CDR3 is TGTGCCAGCTCACCACCCAACTCCGGACAGCCTCGTTTCTTT. It codes for CASSPPNSGQPRFF.

This clonotype has more than one count but fewer than ten. J is TRBJ1-5 and V is TRBV24-1; possibly TRBD1 for D (6 bases). This CDR3 contains 16 residues. The germline V gene has CDR1 KGHDR and CDR2 SFDVKD. V lost 2 bases and J lost 3, with 13 bases in between. CDR3 in DNA: TGTGCCACCAGTGATTCCTTTGGGGACAACAATCAGCCCCAGCATTTT. Amino acids: CATSDSFGDNNQPQHF.

Ten or more counts support this clonotype. V is TRBV20-1 and J is TRBJ2-2, with no clear D. The CDR3 has 13 amino acids. V was pared by 1 base and J by 3 bases, with 6 bases between. CDR1 and CDR2 from the germline V gene are DFQATT and SNEGSKA (reference sequence). The CDR3 protein is CSARVVDTGELFF. For the CDR3, the DNA is TGCAGTGCTAGAGTCGTGGACACCGGGGAGCTGTTTTTT.

This clonotype was observed at least ten times. The chain employs TRBV19 and TRBJ1-5; D is undetermined. Germline V lookup: CDR1 LNHDA, CDR2 SQIVND (reference sequence). This CDR3 is built from 14 residues. The V end lost 7 bases, the J end lost 5 bases, and 15 bases lay between the germline ends. Here the CDR3 DNA reads TGTGCCAGTAAAATGACCGGCGGGGATCAGCCCCAGCATTTT. Translated: CASKMTGGDQPQHF.

The V and J genes are TRBV4-2 and TRBJ1-6; 8 positions agree with TRBD1. With 3 bases clipped from V and 8 bases from J, the junction kept 9 bases outside the gene matches. This CDR3 has 16 amino acids. The germline V gene has CDR1 LGHNA and CDR2 YNFKEQ. The DNA for the CDR3 is TGTGCCAGCAGCCAGACAGGGGAGTCGGAGTATTCACCCCTCCACTTT. Encoded protein: CASSQTGESEYSPLHF.

This clonotype was counted many times. V is TRBV6-1 and J is TRBJ2-7, with 11 bases identical to TRBD1. The CDR3 runs to 15 residues. Looked up from germline, CDR1 is MNHNS and CDR2 is SASEGT. Trimming removed 2 bases from V and 1 base from J; junction bases left unmatched: 1. The CDR3 protein is CASSERDRGSYEQYF. The CDR3, as DNA: TGTGCCAGCAGTGAAAGGGACAGGGGGTCCTACGAGCAGTACTTC.

This clonotype was recorded many times. The chain carries TRBV7-2 and TRBJ1-1; D might be TRBD1 (6 bases). V dropped 4 bases and J dropped 7 bases, with 13 bases sitting between them. This CDR3 spans 13 amino acids. Germline CDR1 reads SGHTA; CDR2 reads FQGNSA. In DNA form, the CDR3 reads TGTGCCAGCAGCTCCGGGACAACCCTTGAAGCTTTCTTT. Its protein is CASSSGTTLEAFF.

This clonotype appeared many times. The V and J genes are TRBV7-9 and TRBJ1-2; 7 nucleotides match TRBD1. Per the germline V gene, CDR1 is SEHNR and CDR2 is FQNEAQ (reference sequence). The CDR3 extends over 15 amino acids. As DNA, the CDR3 is TGTGCAAGCGGACCGCTCCAGGGGGACAACTATGGCTACACCTTC. Amino acid sequence: CASGPLQGDNYGYTF.